This record looks at one T cell receptor beta chain sequence and its context. The antigen remains undetermined. Researchers ran the PCR with 60 Vbeta and 13 Jbeta primers. Sequencing was performed with immunoSEQ multiplex PCR; in TCRdb, only in-frame clones are kept and a portion is missing. The sample yields some 150,000 clones, roughly 80% seen once. Looked up from germline, CDR1 is MNHEY and CDR2 is SMNVEV (reference sequence). With 4 bases clipped from V and 5 bases from J, the junction kept 13 bases outside the gene matches. The CDR3 contains 16 residues. This specimen comes from a study of cytomegalovirus exposure and HLA in healthy donors. Study observations and caveats: A later analysis showed that HLA-associated TCR beta chains had undergone more clonal expansion than equally common others. Most sequenced TCRs were rare (though some public TCRs occurred in many donors).

The chain carries TRBV27 and TRBJ1-1; TRBD1 matches 7 bases. This sequence was found in a woman aged 40 to 49 in good health and CMV-seropositive. Input material: PBMCs. CDR3 bases: TGTGCCAGCAGTTCCCTCCGGACAGGTGGGGGAACTGAAGCTTTCTTT. Protein sequence: CASSSLRTGGGTEAFF.